The rows below give T cell receptor beta chains drawn from one sample of a study of blood T cells in healthy people across ages. Each CDR3 protein gets one entry after TCRdb re-called the 5' RACE reads with MiXCR. The repertoire holds about 590,000 distinct CDR3 sequences, with about 30% as singletons. The material sequenced was blood. The origin of the receptors is a woman of 80 years or more in good health. CDR3s include the opening cysteine and the closing phenylalanine or tryptophan. Each record gives: J gene, D gene, clone size, V gene, CDR3 protein, CDR3 DNA. D genes are given only for firm matches. A clone size is listed for some rows: how often the clone was seen (once, few, many), or a class if it is expanded.

>TRBJ1-1|TRBD1|NA|TRBV29-1
CSVARGLNTEAFF
TGCAGCGTTGCCAGGGGGCTTAACACTGAAGCTTTCTTT
>TRBJ1-5|TRBD1|once|TRBV29-1
CSGGDSRNQPQHF
TGCAGCGGGGGGGACAGCCGCAATCAGCCCCAGCATTTT
>TRBJ2-1|NA|many|TRBV9
CASSVAHSSYNEQFF
TGTGCCAGCAGCGTAGCCCACAGCTCCTACAATGAGCAGTTCTTC
>TRBJ1-2|NA|NA|TRBV7-2
CASSSGGGINGYTF
TGTGCCAGCAGCTCGGGTGGGGGGATAAATGGCTACACCTTC
>TRBJ2-7|NA|many|TRBV21-1
CASSQKAVPYPIYEQYF
TGTGCCAGCAGCCAAAAAGCGGTACCATATCCCATCTACGAGCAGTACTTC
>TRBJ1-1|TRBD1|few|TRBV3-1
CASRRGPEAFF
TGTGCCAGCAGAAGGGGGCCCGAAGCTTTCTTT
>TRBJ2-5|TRBD1|NA|TRBV18
CASSSGQGETRYF
TGTGCCAGCTCATCGGGACAGGGTGAGACCCGGTACTTC
>TRBJ2-7|NA|NA|TRBV5-1
CASSPRTGAHEQYF
TGCGCCAGCAGCCCGCGTACGGGGGCCCACGAGCAGTACTTC
>TRBJ2-3|TRBD2|many|TRBV4-1
CASSQEGSGGTDTQYF
TGCGCCAGCAGCCAAGAGGGTAGCGGGGGCACAGATACGCAGTATTTT
>TRBJ2-1|NA|many|TRBV6-1
CASSELLGGKQFF
TGTGCCAGCAGTGAGTTATTAGGGGGGAAGCAGTTCTTC
>TRBJ2-5|NA|many|TRBV3-1
CASSQGVPGETQYF
TGTGCCAGCAGCCAGGGCGTCCCTGGGGAGACCCAGTACTTC
>TRBJ1-2|NA|few|TRBV28
CASSFRTGVGGYTF
TGTGCCAGCAGTTTTCGTACGGGGGTAGGTGGCTACACCTTC
>TRBJ1-5|NA|NA|TRBV15
CATSLPILSNQPQHF
TGTGCCACCAGCCTACCTATTCTGAGCAATCAGCCCCAGCATTTT
>TRBJ2-1|TRBD2|many|TRBV5-1
CASSLPRPRGGEQFF
TGCGCCAGCAGCTTACCCCGGCCCCGGGGGGGTGAGCAGTTCTTC
>TRBJ2-3|NA|NA|TRBV5-1
CASSLARASNTDTQYF
TGCGCCAGCAGCTTGGCCAGGGCCTCAAACACAGATACGCAGTATTTT
>TRBJ1-2|NA|many|TRBV5-1
CASSPTGIGNYGYTF
TGCGCCAGCAGCCCCACGGGGATTGGTAACTATGGCTACACCTTC
>TRBJ2-7|TRBD2|many|TRBV20-1
CSARGPAGPYEQYF
TGCAGTGCTAGAGGGCCAGCGGGGCCCTACGAGCAGTACTTC
>TRBJ1-1|NA|few|TRBV3-1
CASSVLLNTEAFF
TGTGCCAGCAGTGTCCTTTTGAACACTGAAGCTTTCTTT
>TRBJ2-1|TRBD2|many|TRBV12-3/TRBV12-4
CASSLATGGQNEQFF
TGTGCCAGCAGTTTAGCCACGGGGGGGCAGAATGAGCAGTTCTTC
>TRBJ1-2|TRBD1|NA|TRBV28
CASRPGQGGHGYTF
TGTGCCAGCAGGCCGGGACAGGGGGGTCATGGCTACACCTTC
>TRBJ2-7|NA|many|TRBV15
CATSRDRISYEQYF
TGTGCCACCAGCAGAGACAGGATCTCCTACGAGCAGTACTTC
>TRBJ1-2|NA|many|TRBV4-3
CASSQSRTLARGYTF
TGCGCCAGCAGCCAAAGTCGGACACTAGCTCGGGGCTACACCTTC
>TRBJ1-2|NA|many|TRBV2
CASSADSNYGYTF
TGTGCCAGCAGCGCCGACAGTAACTATGGCTACACCTTC
>TRBJ1-6|TRBD1|NA|TRBV7-3
CASSEGQGNNSPLHF
TGTGCCAGCAGCGAGGGACAGGGAAACAATTCACCCCTCCACTTT
>TRBJ2-2|TRBD1|NA|TRBV10-2
CASSKTGVLNTGELFF
TGCGCCAGCAGTAAGACAGGGGTATTGAACACCGGGGAGCTGTTTTTT
>TRBJ2-5|TRBD2|NA|TRBV6-2/TRBV6-3
CASSKLLAGAETQYF
TGTGCCAGCAGTAAATTACTAGCGGGAGCGGAGACCCAGTACTTC
>TRBJ1-4|NA|many|TRBV9
CASSVGDGEKLFF
TGTGCCAGCAGCGTAGGTGACGGTGAAAAACTGTTTTTT
>TRBJ2-7|NA|many|TRBV6-2/TRBV6-3
CASTSAGQSPYEQYF
TGTGCCAGCACATCAGCAGGGCAGAGTCCCTACGAGCAGTACTTC
>TRBJ2-7|NA|many|TRBV7-9
CASSLFRGAHYEQYF
TGTGCCAGCAGCTTATTTCGAGGGGCTCACTACGAGCAGTACTTC
>TRBJ1-6|NA|few|TRBV6-4
CASSARRDNSPLHF
TGTGCCAGCAGTGCCCGCAGGGATAATTCACCCCTCCACTTT
>TRBJ2-5|TRBD2|many|TRBV5-1
CASSVGTSGHLSYF
TGCGCCAGCAGCGTTGGGACTAGCGGCCATTTATCGTACTTC
>TRBJ2-3|TRBD2|NA|TRBV6-2/TRBV6-3
CASSYPLTSGGTFSTDTQYF
TGTGCCAGCAGTTATCCCTTGACTAGCGGGGGGACGTTTAGCACAGATACGCAGTATTTT
>TRBJ2-1|TRBD2|many|TRBV29-1
CSVALAGYNEQFF
TGCAGCGTTGCGCTAGCGGGGTACAATGAGCAGTTCTTC
>TRBJ2-7|NA|many|TRBV30
CAWSVLWGGEQYF
TGTGCCTGGAGTGTATTGTGGGGTGGCGAGCAGTACTTC
>TRBJ1-2|NA|few|TRBV30
CAWSGFGDYGYTF
TGTGCCTGGAGTGGGTTCGGAGACTATGGCTACACCTTC
>TRBJ2-5|NA|many|TRBV20-1
CSAAKGTQYF
TGCAGTGCTGCCAAGGGGACCCAGTACTTC
>TRBJ1-5|NA|many|TRBV4-2
CASSQDPHSNQPQHF
TGTGCCAGCAGCCAAGATCCTCATAGCAATCAGCCCCAGCATTTT
>TRBJ1-4|NA|many|TRBV29-1
CSVDDAGSNEKLFF
TGCAGCGTTGACGATGCAGGGTCTAATGAAAAACTGTTTTTT
>TRBJ2-5|NA|many|TRBV7-2
CASSLGLPSVETQYF
TGTGCCAGCAGCTTAGGACTCCCGTCTGTAGAGACCCAGTACTTC
>TRBJ1-5|NA|many|TRBV29-1
CSVVGQGSNQPQHF
TGCAGCGTTGTGGGCCAGGGAAGCAATCAGCCCCAGCATTTT
>TRBJ2-7|NA|many|TRBV5-1
CASSPPGSFYEQYF
TGCGCCAGCAGCCCCCCGGGCTCCTTCTACGAGCAGTACTTC
>TRBJ2-1|TRBD2|NA|TRBV5-4
CASSPGLLRTRDEQFF
TGTGCCAGCAGCCCGGGACTGCTGAGGACTAGGGATGAGCAGTTCTTC
>TRBJ2-4|NA|many|TRBV7-2
CASSFGRRAEDIQYF
TGTGCCAGCAGTTTTGGCCGTCGGGCAGAGGACATTCAGTACTTC
>TRBJ2-1|NA|many|TRBV20-1
CSALRAYNEQFF
TGCAGTGCCCTTAGGGCCTACAATGAGCAGTTCTTC
>TRBJ2-7|NA|many|TRBV15
CATSRDRNYEQYF
TGTGCCACCAGCAGAGATCGGAACTACGAGCAGTACTTC
>TRBJ1-6|NA|many|TRBV7-2
CASSQGSPLHF
TGTGCCAGCAGCCAGGGTTCACCCCTCCACTTT
>TRBJ2-5|TRBD2|NA|TRBV5-1
CASSLLLAGGQETQYF
TGCGCCAGCAGCCTGTTATTAGCGGGGGGCCAAGAGACCCAGTACTTC
>TRBJ1-1|TRBD1|few|TRBV5-1
CASSSVPGQGARTEAFF
TGCGCCAGCAGCTCGGTCCCGGGACAGGGGGCGCGGACTGAAGCTTTCTTT
>TRBJ2-7|TRBD1|many|TRBV7-2
CASSRTGGGREQYF
TGTGCCAGCAGTCGGACAGGGGGGGGGAGGGAGCAGTACTTC
>TRBJ1-5|TRBD1|many|TRBV27
CASSPWTGEQPQHF
TGTGCCAGCAGTCCCTGGACAGGGGAACAGCCCCAGCATTTT
>TRBJ2-2|NA|many|TRBV9
CASSVGNPGELFF
TGTGCCAGCAGCGTAGGGAACCCCGGGGAGCTGTTTTTT